The present entry profiles one TCR beta chain with its context. This record comes from a study of blood T cell repertoires in COVID-19. Participants came from 20 to 25 US areas, aged about 18 to 89 years. The CDR3 spans 14 residues. Per the germline V gene, CDR1 is ENHRY and CDR2 is SYGVKD. Trimming at V came to 4 bases and at J to 8 bases, leaving 6 bases not matched to a gene. Measured with immunoSEQ multiplex PCR; TCRdb has only the in-frame clones, and not every one. The data contain approximately 200,000 clones, around nine tenths of them seen just once; the ten biggest clones take up roughly 4%.

Sequenced: PBMCs or T cells enriched from blood (not recorded which). The chain employs TRBV10-3 and TRBJ2-1; 9 nucleotides agree with TRBD2. This receptor was identified in a woman younger than 45 who had been exposed to COVID-19. DNA for the CDR3: TGTGCCATCAGTGCCGGGACTAGCATGGATGAGCAGTTCTTC. Residues: CAISAGTSMDEQFF.